The clone carrying this T cell receptor (beta chain) showed up many times. Its antigen is as yet unknown. The entry originates in a study of human T cells and chemical hapten exposure. Study-wide context: Patch tests delivered 0.01% DPC to the upper back and were evaluated at 6 days. Findings and caveats of the study: Following DPC sensitization, TCRs present above 1 in 1000 frequency showed no change.

There are 14 residues in the CDR3. Germline loops: CDR1 MNHEY, CDR2 SVGEGT. Trimming took 2 bases from V and 3 from J, leaving 8 bases between them. Noted time point: patch test 2, 6 weeks after DPC sensitization. Treatment defined: therapeutic diphenylcyclopropenone sensitization with weekly scalp DPC. TCRdb re-analysed the RACE reads in MiXCR, keeping a single row per CDR3 protein. Found here are more than 75,000 distinct CDR3 sequences, 7% to 10% of them singletons; the top ten hold just over 2%. Sequenced material: whole blood, taken in connection with sensitization to the hapten diphenylcyclopropenone (DPC). This sequence was found in a woman in her forties with alopecia areata. Some clones in this sample may be carry-over from other donors' samples. The chain uses TRBV6-2 or TRBV6-3 and TRBJ1-5; D remains unclear. The CDR3 nucleotides read TGTGCCAGCAGTTACGGAGCTTTCAATCAGCCCCAGCATTTT. It is translated as CASSYGAFNQPQHF.